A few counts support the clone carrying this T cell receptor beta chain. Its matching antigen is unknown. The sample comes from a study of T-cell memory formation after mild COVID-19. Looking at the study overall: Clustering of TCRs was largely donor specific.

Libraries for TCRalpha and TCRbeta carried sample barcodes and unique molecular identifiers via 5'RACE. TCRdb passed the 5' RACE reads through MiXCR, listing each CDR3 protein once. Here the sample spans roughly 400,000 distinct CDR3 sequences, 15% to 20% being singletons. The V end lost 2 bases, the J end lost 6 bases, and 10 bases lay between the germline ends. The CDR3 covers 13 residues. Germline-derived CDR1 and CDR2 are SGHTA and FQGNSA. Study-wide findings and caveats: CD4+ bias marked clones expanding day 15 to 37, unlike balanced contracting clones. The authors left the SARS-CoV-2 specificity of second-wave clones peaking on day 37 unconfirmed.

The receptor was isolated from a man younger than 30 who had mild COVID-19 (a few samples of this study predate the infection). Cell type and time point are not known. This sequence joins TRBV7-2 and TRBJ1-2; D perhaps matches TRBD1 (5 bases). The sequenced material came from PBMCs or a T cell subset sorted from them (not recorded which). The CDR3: CASSLQGLDGYTF. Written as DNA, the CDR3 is TGTGCCAGCAGCTTACAGGGTCTGGATGGCTACACCTTC. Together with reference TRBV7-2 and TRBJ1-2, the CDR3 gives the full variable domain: GAGVSQSPSNKVTEKGKDVELRCDPISGHTALYWYRQSLGQGLEFLIYFQGNSAPDKSGLPSDRFSAERTGGSVSTLTIQRTQQEDSAVYLCASSLQGLDGYTFGSGTRLTVV.